One sample yielded the 14 T cell receptor beta chains listed below, sequenced in a study of lymphopenia after photon versus proton radiotherapy. The repertoire was sequenced with immunoSEQ multiplex PCR; TCRdb's copy has only in-frame clones and lacks some. Among around 160,000 clones, more than 85% were seen once, and the ten largest hold about 4.7%. The sequencing here drew on peripheral blood, taken from a patient treated with photon-based radiotherapy. These receptors came from a middle-aged man with gastric cancer.

The chain has TRBV16 and TRBJ2-1, with TRBD1 identical over 7 bases. With 1 base clipped from V and 6 bases from J, the junction kept 6 bases outside the gene matches. CDR1 is KGHSY, CDR2 FQNENV, per germline. CDR3 length equals 15 residues. The DNA of the CDR3 is TGTGCCAGCAGCCAATTCCGAAACAGGGGCAATGAGCAGTTCTTC. Its protein is CASSQFRNRGNEQFF.

This clone is a singleton in its sample. The chain employs TRBV5-5 and TRBJ2-2; D gene uncertain. CDR3 size: 15 residues. The germline V gene encodes CDR1 SGHKS and CDR2 YYEKEE (reference sequence). V lost 2 bases, J lost 0 bases, and 8 bases lay in between. The CDR3 sequence is CASSFWGTNTGELFF. The CDR3, as DNA: TGTGCCAGCAGCTTCTGGGGAACGAACACCGGGGAGCTGTTTTTT. The full variable domain, with the rest looked up from reference TRBV5-5 and TRBJ2-2, is DAGVTQSPTHLIKTRGQQVTLRCSPISGHKSVSWYQQVLGQGPQFIFQYYEKEERGRGNFPDRFSARQFPNYSSELNVNALLLGDSALYLCASSFWGTNTGELFFGEGSRLTVL.

The gene calls are TRBV30 and TRBJ2-7; 7 bases fit TRBD2. CDR3 length: 19 amino acids. J lost 4 bases, V lost 0 bases, and 21 bases had no gene match. Germline-derived CDR1 and CDR2 are GTSNPN and SVGIG (reference sequence). The CDR3 DNA is TGTGCCTGGAGTGTTCGAGGGAGGGAGTGGGCCTTGGGAGCTTACGAGCAGTACTTC. It encodes CAWSVRGREWALGAYEQYF.

The chain links TRBV25-1 to TRBJ2-1, with 8 bases lining up with TRBD2. The CDR3 is 18 residues long. The germline V gene encodes CDR1 MGHDK and CDR2 SYGVNS. Trimming removed 3 bases from V and 2 bases from J; junction bases left unmatched: 12. CDR3 DNA: TGTGCCAGCAGTGATCTCCGGGGGGGAGCGGGAGCCTACAATGAGCAGTTCTTC. This codes for CASSDLRGGAGAYNEQFF. Drawing the rest from reference TRBV25-1 and TRBJ2-1, the complete variable domain is EADIYQTPRYLVIGTGKKITLECSQTMGHDKMYWYQQDPGMELHLIHYSYGVNSTEKGDLSSESTVSRIRTEHFPLTLESARPSHTSQYLCASSDLRGGAGAYNEQFFGPGTRLTVL.

The CDR3 reads CASSPRPASGVSYEQYF. The CDR3 nucleotides read TGTGCCAGCAGCCCCCGGCCCGCTAGCGGGGTCTCCTACGAGCAGTACTTC. The chain employs TRBV9 and TRBJ2-7; 9 bases map to TRBD2. Germline V gene lookup returns CDR1 SGDLS and CDR2 YYNGEE. CDR3 length: 17 amino acids. The V gene end was trimmed by 4 bases and the J gene end by 0 bases; junction bases not matched to a gene: 11.

V is TRBV27 and J is TRBJ2-2; possible D gene TRBD2, 5 bases. V was pared by 5 bases and J by 6 bases, with 25 bases between. Germline CDR1 and CDR2: MNHEY and SMNVEV (reference sequence). This CDR3 has 18 residues. The chain's CDR3 is CASSPSPAGPTGSGELFF. CDR3 DNA: TGTGCCAGCAGTCCCTCCCCCGCAGGCCCGACGGGGTCCGGGGAGCTGTTTTTT.

The V and J genes are TRBV6-5 and TRBJ2-3; D remains unclear. CDR3 length: 16 residues. Trimming took off 0 bases at V and 0 bases at J, with 10 bases between the two ends. Germline CDR1 is MNHEY and CDR2 is SVGAGI. CDR3 coding DNA: TGTGCCAGCAGTTACTCCCGGGCCCGGAGCACAGATACGCAGTATTTT. Its translation: CASSYSRARSTDTQYF.

The J gene is TRBJ2-1, the V gene TRBV19; tentatively, D is TRBD1 (6 bases). The germline CDR1 and CDR2 sequences are LNHDA and SQIVND (reference sequence). The V and J ends lost 6 bases and 4 bases respectively, with 16 bases between them. The CDR3 extends over 15 amino acids. The CDR3 region is CASSQTGWGYNEQFF. In nucleotides, the CDR3 is TGTGCCAGTAGCCAGACAGGTTGGGGATACAATGAGCAGTTCTTC.

The rearrangement uses TRBV7-2 and TRBJ2-1; 9 bases are a match to TRBD2. Germline V gene sequence: CDR1 SGHTA, CDR2 FQGNSA. This CDR3 spans 15 amino acids. The V segment lost 1 base and the J segment 9 bases; nucleotides outside the gene matches: 7. The CDR3 nucleotides are TGTGCCAGCAGCTTAGGGGCGGGAGGGCCAGGTGAGCAGTTCTTC. Encoded protein: CASSLGAGGPGEQFF.

The V and J genes are TRBV9 and TRBJ1-2; D possibly corresponds to TRBD1 (6 bases). V was shortened by 1 base and J by 0 bases, with 10 bases between the two germline ends. The CDR3 is made up of 15 amino acids. Germline CDR1 SGDLS, CDR2 YYNGEE. Here the CDR3 DNA reads TGTGCCAGCAGCGTACTGGACAGTACTAACTATGGCTACACCTTC. Its translation: CASSVLDSTNYGYTF.

The V gene is TRBV2, the J gene TRBJ2-3, with D hard to call. The CDR3 contains 15 residues. The V and J ends lost 2 bases and 8 bases respectively, with 17 bases between them. From germline, CDR1 is SNHLY and CDR2 FYNNEI. The CDR3 DNA follows: TGTGCCAGCAGTGAAAGGGTAGGCGCAGCTTTTACGCAGTATTTT. This encodes CASSERVGAAFTQYF. The full variable domain, rest sourced from reference TRBV2 and TRBJ2-3, is EPEVTQTPSHQVTQMGQEVILRCVPISNHLYFYWYRQILGQKVEFLVSFYNNEISEKSEIFDDQFSVERPDGSNFTLKIRSTKLEDSAMYFCASSERVGAAFTQYFGPGTRLTVL.

The genes are TRBV6-1 and TRBJ1-1; the D is unclear. V was clipped by 7 bases and J by 3 bases, with 18 bases between them. This CDR3 is built from 15 residues. The germline V gene has CDR1 MNHNS and CDR2 SASEGT. This chain's CDR3 is CASKNPHRGDTEAFF. The CDR3 bases are TGTGCCAGCAAAAACCCCCACCGAGGAGACACTGAAGCTTTCTTT.

The rearrangement joins TRBV4-1 to TRBJ1-4; 7 nucleotides line up with TRBD1. CDR1 is MGHRA and CDR2 is YSYEKL in the germline V gene. This CDR3 is built from 14 residues. The trim removed 4 bases at V and 5 bases at J, leaving 4 bases unmatched. As DNA, the CDR3 is TGCGCCAGCAGCCCCGGGACAGCAAATGAAAAACTGTTTTTT. Protein sequence: CASSPGTANEKLFF.

The rearrangement links TRBV5-6 to TRBJ1-1; D is undetermined. Trimming took 0 bases from V and 11 from J, leaving 14 bases between them. From germline, CDR1 is SGHDT and CDR2 YYEEEE. CDR3 size: 13 residues. The CDR3 DNA reads as TGTGCCAGCAGCTTGGGGGCCGTGGGCGAGGCTTTCTTT. This translates into CASSLGAVGEAFF. The full variable domain, its missing parts supplied by reference TRBV5-6 and TRBJ1-1, is DAGVTQSPTHLIKTRGQQVTLRCSPKSGHDTVSWYQQALGQGPQFIFQYYEEEERQRGNFPDRFSGHQFPNYSSELNVNALLLGDSALYLCASSLGAVGEAFFGQGTRLTVV.